This T cell receptor (beta chain) was documented in a study of T cell repertoires in cytomegalovirus infection. Whole-study context: Public TCR beta signature analysis indicated the presence of both CMV infection and matching HLA type.

TCRdb processed the reads anew with MiXCR; each CDR3 protein has one entry. In the table there are fewer than 200,000 distinct CDR3 sequences, approximately 15% of which are singletons. This clonotype has at least ten counts. Its antigen remains unidentified. V was cut by 1 base and J by 3 bases, with 13 bases left in between. CDR3 length equals 15 residues. Germline V gene sequence: CDR1 MNHEY, CDR2 SVGAGI. Findings and limits, study-wide: HLA-C-restricted CMV-specific TCR beta clonotypes were dominant in the ex vivo response.

The TCR sequence derives from a human donor in good health (CMV status not recorded). Some clones in this sample may be carry-over from other donors' samples. The material sequenced was PBMCs. V is TRBV6-5 and J is TRBJ2-7; tentative D call: TRBD1 (6 bases). As DNA, the CDR3 is TGTGCCAGCAGTTACTTCACAGGGAAGGGCTACGAGCAGTACTTC. It yields the protein CASSYFTGKGYEQYF.